This T cell receptor (beta chain) was identified in a study of blood T cell repertoires in COVID-19. Study at large: Samples came from the United States, Italy and Spain, spanning acute and convalescent COVID-19.

Participants, about 18 to 89 years old, spanned some 23 US areas. Someone with COVID-19 had been met by exposed participants within 2 weeks before study entry. The CDR3 covers 14 residues. The V gene end was trimmed by 8 bases and the J gene end by 5 bases; junction bases not matched to a gene: 6. CDR1 and CDR2 (germline): LNHDA, SQIVND (reference sequence). The assay was immunoSEQ multiplex PCR, and TCRdb's table has in-frame clones only and misses some. In the table there are roughly 430,000 clones, over 75% of which are singletons. This receptor was obtained from a woman between 18 and 29 years old who had been exposed to COVID-19. What was sequenced was PBMCs or T cells enriched from blood (not recorded which). J is TRBJ2-2 and V is TRBV19; the match to TRBD1 covers 9 bases. The CDR3 DNA is TGTGCCAGTGGGGGACAGGGAGGGACCGGGGAGCTGTTTTTT. Its translation: CASGGQGGTGELFF.